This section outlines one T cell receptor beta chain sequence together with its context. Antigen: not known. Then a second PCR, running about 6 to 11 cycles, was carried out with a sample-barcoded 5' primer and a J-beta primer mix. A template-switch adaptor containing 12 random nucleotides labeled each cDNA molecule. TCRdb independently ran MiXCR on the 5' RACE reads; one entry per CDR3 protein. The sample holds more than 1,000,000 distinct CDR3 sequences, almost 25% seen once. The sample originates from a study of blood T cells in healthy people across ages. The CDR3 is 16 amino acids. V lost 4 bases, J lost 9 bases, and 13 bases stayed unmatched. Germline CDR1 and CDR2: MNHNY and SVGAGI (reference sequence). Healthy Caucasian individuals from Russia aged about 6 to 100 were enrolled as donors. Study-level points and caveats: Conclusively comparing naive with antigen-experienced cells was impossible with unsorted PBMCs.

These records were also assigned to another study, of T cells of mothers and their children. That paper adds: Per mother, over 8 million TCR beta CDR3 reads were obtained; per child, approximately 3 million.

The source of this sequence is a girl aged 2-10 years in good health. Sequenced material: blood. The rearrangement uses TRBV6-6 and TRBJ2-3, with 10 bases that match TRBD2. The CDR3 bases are TGTGCCAGCAGTTTTATAGCGGGAGGCGGAACAGGAACGCAGTATTTT. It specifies CASSFIAGGGTGTQYF.